Only a few counts were recorded for the clone carrying this T cell receptor (beta chain). The same CDR3 can be traced to other DNA sequences in this sample. The V and J ends lost 5 bases and 2 bases, in that order; junction bases with no gene match: 2. The CDR3 totals 13 residues. From germline, CDR1 is SGHTA and CDR2 FQGNSA. Expressed TCRB transcripts got sequenced, as all isolated RNA was reverse transcribed. This table comes from immunoSEQ multiplex PCR, and its TCRdb copy is limited to in-frame clones, with some not included. The profile shows 350,000 or so clones, about 19% of them singletons. These data belong to a study of beta chain features in type 1 diabetes. Using CD45RO/CCR7/CD25/CD127/CD95/CD27, CD4+ naive, central memory, regulatory and stem cell-like memory cells were sorted.

The sample consisted of naive CD4+ T cells from blood. The chain is built from TRBV7-2 and TRBJ1-2; 7 bases align to TRBD1. This receptor was obtained from a woman aged 18-35 years in good health. The CDR3 protein is CASSPDRNYGYTF. CDR3 bases: TGTGCCAGCAGCCCGGACAGGAACTATGGCTACACCTTC.